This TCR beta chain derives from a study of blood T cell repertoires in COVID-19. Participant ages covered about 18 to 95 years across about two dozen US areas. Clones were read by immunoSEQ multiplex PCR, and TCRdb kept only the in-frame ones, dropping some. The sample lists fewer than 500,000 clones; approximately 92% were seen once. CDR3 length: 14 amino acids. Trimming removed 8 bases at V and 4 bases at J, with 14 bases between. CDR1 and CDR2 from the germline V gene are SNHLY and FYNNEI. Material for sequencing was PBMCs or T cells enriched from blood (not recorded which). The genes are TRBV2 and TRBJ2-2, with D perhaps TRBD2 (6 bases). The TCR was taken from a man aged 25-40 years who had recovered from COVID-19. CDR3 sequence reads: CASVAGISTGELFF. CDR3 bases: TGTGCCAGCGTGGCGGGGATTAGCACCGGGGAGCTGTTTTTT.